The sample holds a few counts of the clone carrying this T cell receptor (beta chain). These data are taken from a study of blood T cell repertoires in COVID-19. The CDR3 is 15 residues long. The germline V gene has CDR1 MNHEY and CDR2 SVGAGI. V was pared by 5 bases and J by 3 bases, with 9 bases of the junction left unmatched. Profiled with immunoSEQ multiplex PCR; TCRdb holds only in-frame clones, not every one. The table records fewer than 35,000 clones, roughly four fifths of them present only once. The gene calls are TRBV6-5 and TRBJ1-2; 7 positions match TRBD1. The sequencing input was peripheral blood. The sequence was obtained from a man in his 70s with acute or convalescent COVID-19. The CDR3 nucleotides read TGTGCCAGCAGTCCGGGGACAGCCGATTACTATGGCTACACCTTC. It specifies CASSPGTADYYGYTF.